This TCR beta chain originates from a study of blood T cell repertoires in COVID-19. Germline values: CDR1 MNHEY, CDR2 SMNVEV (reference sequence). The V gene lost 2 bases and the J gene lost 4 bases, with 11 bases spanning the gap. The length of the CDR3 is 14 residues. TCRdb keeps only in-frame clones here, not all; method: immunoSEQ multiplex PCR. The sample contains fewer than 95,000 clones, 89% of which appear only once. The TCR comes from a man aged 50-59 years with acute or convalescent COVID-19. The V call is TRBV27, the J call TRBJ1-2; TRBD1 might be the D (5 bases). What was sequenced was peripheral blood. The CDR3 loop reads CASSLAGGGYGYTF. The CDR3 nucleotides read TGTGCCAGCAGTTTAGCGGGGGGAGGCTATGGCTACACCTTC.